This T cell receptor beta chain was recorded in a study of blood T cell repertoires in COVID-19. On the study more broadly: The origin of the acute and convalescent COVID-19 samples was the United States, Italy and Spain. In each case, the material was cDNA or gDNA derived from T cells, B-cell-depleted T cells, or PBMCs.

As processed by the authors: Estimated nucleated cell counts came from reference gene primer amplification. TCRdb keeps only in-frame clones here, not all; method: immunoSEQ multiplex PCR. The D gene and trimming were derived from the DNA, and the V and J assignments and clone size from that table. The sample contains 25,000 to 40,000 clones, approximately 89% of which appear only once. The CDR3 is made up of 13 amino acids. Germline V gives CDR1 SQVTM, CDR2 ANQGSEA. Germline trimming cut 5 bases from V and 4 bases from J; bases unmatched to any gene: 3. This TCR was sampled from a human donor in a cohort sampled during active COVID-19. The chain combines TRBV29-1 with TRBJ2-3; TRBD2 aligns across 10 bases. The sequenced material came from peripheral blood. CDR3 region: CSVQRGGADTQYF. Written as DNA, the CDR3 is TGCAGCGTTCAGCGGGGGGGCGCAGATACGCAGTATTTT.